Given below is one T cell receptor beta chain in context. The libraries were made with immunoSEQ v3. Measured with immunoSEQ multiplex PCR; TCRdb has only the in-frame clones, and not every one. The repertoire holds about 52,000 clones, with less than 80% as singletons. The CDR3 is 11 residues long. CDR1 is SGHRS and CDR2 is YFSETQ in the germline V gene. Between the trimmed V and J ends, which lost 6 bases and 0 bases, there was a span of 2 bases. The sample originates from a study of TIL therapy for anti-PD-1-resistant metastatic lung cancer. Time point reported: pre-treatment sample, taken before nivolumab and TIL therapy.

The chain links TRBV5-1 to TRBJ2-3; D unresolved. The TCR sequence derives from a woman aged 30-79 years with non-small cell lung cancer. Here the sequenced sample was blood, taken at baseline. The CDR3 loop is CASTSTDTQYF. The CDR3 bases are TGCGCCAGCACTAGCACAGATACGCAGTATTTT.